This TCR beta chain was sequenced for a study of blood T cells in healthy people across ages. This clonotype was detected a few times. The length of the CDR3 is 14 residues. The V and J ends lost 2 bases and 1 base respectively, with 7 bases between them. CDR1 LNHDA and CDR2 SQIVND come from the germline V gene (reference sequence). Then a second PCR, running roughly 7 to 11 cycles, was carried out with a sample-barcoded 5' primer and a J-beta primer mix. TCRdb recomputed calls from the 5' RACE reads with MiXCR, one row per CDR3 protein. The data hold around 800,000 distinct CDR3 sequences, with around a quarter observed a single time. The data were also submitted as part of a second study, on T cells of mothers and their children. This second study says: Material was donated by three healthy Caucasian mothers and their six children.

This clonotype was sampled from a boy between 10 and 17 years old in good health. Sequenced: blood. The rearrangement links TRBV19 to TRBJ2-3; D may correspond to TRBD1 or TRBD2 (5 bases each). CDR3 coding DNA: TGTGCCAGTAGTATATGGGACCGCACAGATACGCAGTATTTT. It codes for CASSIWDRTDTQYF.